The 4 T cell receptor beta chains below were found in one sample sequenced in a study of identical twins' blood T cells. TCRdb processed the 5' RACE reads anew with MiXCR; each CDR3 protein has one entry. The repertoire holds about 370,000 distinct CDR3 sequences, with roughly 27% as singletons. The sample was PBMCs. The origin of the receptors is a woman aged 18 to 49 in good health.

This clonotype was observed a handful of times. This chain links TRBV6-2 or TRBV6-3 with TRBJ1-1; D is undetermined. Germline CDR1 and CDR2: MNHEY and SVGEGT. The CDR3 contains 16 residues. V was cut by 6 bases and J by 5 bases, with 22 bases left in between. DNA for the CDR3: TGTGCCAGCAGGAAAGACTGGACCTTCCTTGATACTGAAGCTTTCTTT. Its protein is CASRKDWTFLDTEAFF.

The sample holds a few counts of this clonotype. The chain employs TRBV7-9 and TRBJ1-2; D ambiguous. The germline V gene encodes CDR1 SEHNR and CDR2 FQNEAQ (reference sequence). V lost 6 bases, J lost 8 bases, and 13 bases lay in between. The CDR3 extends over 12 amino acids. The CDR3 sequence: CASSLRVRGYTF. CDR3 coding DNA: TGTGCCAGCAGTTTGAGGGTGCGCGGCTACACCTTC.

The chain combines TRBV20-1 with TRBJ1-2, with D perhaps matching TRBD1 (5 bases). The CDR3 spans 13 residues. The V end lost 1 base, the J end lost 2 bases, and 8 bases lay between the germline ends. CDR1 DFQATT and CDR2 SNEGSKA come from the germline V gene (reference sequence). CDR3 nucleotide sequence: TGCAGTGCTAGAGCCCCAGGGAACTATGGCTACACCTTC. Its protein is CSARAPGNYGYTF.

This clonotype was seen only a few times. The gene calls are TRBV5-1 and TRBJ1-1, with no clear D. This CDR3 comprises 15 residues. CDR1 and CDR2 from the germline V gene are SGHRS and YFSETQ. V was trimmed by 4 bases and J by 3 bases, leaving 16 bases between them. The CDR3 loop is CASSHPGRLDTEAFF. Written as DNA, the CDR3 is TGCGCCAGCAGCCACCCTGGGAGGCTGGACACTGAAGCTTTCTTT.